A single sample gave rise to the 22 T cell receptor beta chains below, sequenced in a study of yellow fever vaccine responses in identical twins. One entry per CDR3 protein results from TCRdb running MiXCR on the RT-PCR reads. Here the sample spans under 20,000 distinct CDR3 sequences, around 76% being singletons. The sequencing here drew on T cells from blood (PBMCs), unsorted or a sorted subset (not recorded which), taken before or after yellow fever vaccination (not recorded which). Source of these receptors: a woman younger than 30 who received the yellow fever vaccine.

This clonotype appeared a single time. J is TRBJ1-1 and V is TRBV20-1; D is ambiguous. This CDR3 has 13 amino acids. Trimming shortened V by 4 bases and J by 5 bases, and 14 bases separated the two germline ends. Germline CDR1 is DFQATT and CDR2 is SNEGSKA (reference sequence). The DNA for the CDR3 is TGCAGTGCTATGGATCCGATGCGAACTGAAGCTTTCTTT. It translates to CSAMDPMRTEAFF.

The CDR3 DNA follows: TGTGCCAGCTCACCACTTGGACAGGGAGGTATCGGGAACACTGAAGCTTTCTTT. It yields the protein CASSPLGQGGIGNTEAFF. The rearrangement uses TRBV18 and TRBJ1-1; the match to TRBD1 covers 8 bases. The CDR3 consists of 18 residues. CDR1 KGHSH and CDR2 LQKENI come from the germline V gene. V trimming: 1 base; J trimming: 1 base; junction bases outside the gene matches: 11.

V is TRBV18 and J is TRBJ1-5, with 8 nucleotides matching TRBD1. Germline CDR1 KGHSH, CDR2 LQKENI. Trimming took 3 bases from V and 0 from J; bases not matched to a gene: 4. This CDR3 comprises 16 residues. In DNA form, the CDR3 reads TGTGCCAGCTCACCGGCCGGGACAGGTAGCAATCAGCCCCAGCATTTT. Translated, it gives CASSPAGTGSNQPQHF.

CDR3: CSVGSGLEQYF. The CDR3, as DNA: TGCAGCGTTGGTTCTGGACTCGAGCAGTACTTC. The rearrangement links TRBV29-1 to TRBJ2-7; the D gene is possibly TRBD2 (5 bases). This CDR3 comprises 11 residues. Germline CDR1 SQVTM, CDR2 ANQGSEA. Trimming took off 4 bases at V and 6 bases at J, with 10 bases between the two ends.

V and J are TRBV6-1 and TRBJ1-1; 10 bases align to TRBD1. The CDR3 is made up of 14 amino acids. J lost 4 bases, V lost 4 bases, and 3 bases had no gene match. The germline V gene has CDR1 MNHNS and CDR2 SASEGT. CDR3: CASSVRDRGTEAFF. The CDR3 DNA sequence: TGTGCCAGCAGTGTGCGGGACAGGGGCACTGAAGCTTTCTTT.

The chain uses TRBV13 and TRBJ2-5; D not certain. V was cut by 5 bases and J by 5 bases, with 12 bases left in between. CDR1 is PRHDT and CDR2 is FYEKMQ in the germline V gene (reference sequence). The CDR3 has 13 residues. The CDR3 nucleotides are TGTGCCAGCAGCCACACGGTCCCGGAGACCCAGTACTTC. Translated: CASSHTVPETQYF.

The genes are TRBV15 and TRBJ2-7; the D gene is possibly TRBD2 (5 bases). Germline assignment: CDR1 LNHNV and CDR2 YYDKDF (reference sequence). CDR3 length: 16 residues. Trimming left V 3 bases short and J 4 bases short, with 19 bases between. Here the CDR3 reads CATSSFPRGKVYEQYF. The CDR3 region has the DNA TGTGCCACCAGCAGCTTCCCCCGGGGTAAGGTATACGAGCAGTACTTC.

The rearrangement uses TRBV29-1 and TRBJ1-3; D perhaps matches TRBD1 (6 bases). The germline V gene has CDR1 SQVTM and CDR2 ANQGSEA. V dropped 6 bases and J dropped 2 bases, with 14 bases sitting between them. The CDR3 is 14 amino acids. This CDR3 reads CSVTGPRAGNTIYF. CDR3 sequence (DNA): TGCAGCGTGACAGGTCCCAGGGCTGGAAACACCATATATTTT.

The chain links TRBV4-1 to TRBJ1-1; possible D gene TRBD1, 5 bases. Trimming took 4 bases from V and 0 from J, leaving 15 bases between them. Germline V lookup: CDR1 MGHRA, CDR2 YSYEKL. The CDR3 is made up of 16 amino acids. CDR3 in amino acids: CASSPPGPLMNTEAFF. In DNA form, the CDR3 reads TGCGCCAGCAGCCCACCGGGACCGCTGATGAACACTGAAGCTTTCTTT.

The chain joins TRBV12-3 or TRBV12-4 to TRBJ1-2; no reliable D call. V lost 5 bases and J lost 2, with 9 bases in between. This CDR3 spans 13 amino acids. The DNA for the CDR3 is TGTGCCAGCAGTGCGGACGGCAACTATGGCTACACCTTC. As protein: CASSADGNYGYTF.

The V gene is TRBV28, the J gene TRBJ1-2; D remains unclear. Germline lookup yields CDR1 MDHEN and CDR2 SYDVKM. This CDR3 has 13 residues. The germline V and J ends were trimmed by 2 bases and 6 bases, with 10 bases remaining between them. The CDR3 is CASSLKQSHGYTF. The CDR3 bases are TGTGCCAGCAGTTTAAAACAGTCACATGGCTACACCTTC.

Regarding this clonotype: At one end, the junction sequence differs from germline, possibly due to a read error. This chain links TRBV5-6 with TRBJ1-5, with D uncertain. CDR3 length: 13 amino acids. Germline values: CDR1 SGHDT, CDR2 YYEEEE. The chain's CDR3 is CASGLPGNQPQHF. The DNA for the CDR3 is TGTGCCAGCGGCTTACCAGGCAATCAGCCCCAGCATTTT.

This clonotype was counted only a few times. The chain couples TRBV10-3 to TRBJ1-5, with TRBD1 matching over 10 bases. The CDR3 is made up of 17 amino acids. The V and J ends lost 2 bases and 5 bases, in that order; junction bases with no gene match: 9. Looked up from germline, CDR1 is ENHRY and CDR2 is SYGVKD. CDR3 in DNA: TGTGCCATCAGTGAGGGGACAGGGGAACGGGTTGATCAGCCCCAGCATTTT. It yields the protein CAISEGTGERVDQPQHF.

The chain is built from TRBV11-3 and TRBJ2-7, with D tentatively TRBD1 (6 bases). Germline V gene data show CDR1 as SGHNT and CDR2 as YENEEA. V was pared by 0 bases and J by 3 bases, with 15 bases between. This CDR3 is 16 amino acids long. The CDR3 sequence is CASSLDGKGRGYEQYF. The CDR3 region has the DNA TGTGCCAGCAGCTTAGATGGTAAAGGCAGGGGCTACGAGCAGTACTTC.

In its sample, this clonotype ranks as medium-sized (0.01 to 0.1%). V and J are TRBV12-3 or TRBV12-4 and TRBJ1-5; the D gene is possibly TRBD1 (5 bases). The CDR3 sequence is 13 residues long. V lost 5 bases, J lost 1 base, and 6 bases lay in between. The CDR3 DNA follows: TGTGCCAGCAGTCGGGACAGCAATCAGCCCCAGCATTTT. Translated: CASSRDSNQPQHF.

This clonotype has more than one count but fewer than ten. The CDR3 region is CASSFGGTGRPQHF. For the CDR3, the DNA is TGTGCCAGCAGTTTCGGGGGGACCGGGAGGCCCCAGCATTTT. This sequence joins TRBV12-3 or TRBV12-4 and TRBJ1-5, with D possibly being TRBD1 (5 bases). The CDR3 consists of 14 residues. V was cut by 3 bases and J by 9 bases, with 15 bases left in between.

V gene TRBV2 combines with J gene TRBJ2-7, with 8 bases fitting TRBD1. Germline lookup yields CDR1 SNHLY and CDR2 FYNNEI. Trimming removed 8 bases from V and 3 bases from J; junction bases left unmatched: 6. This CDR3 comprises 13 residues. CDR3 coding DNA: TGTGCCAGCGACAGGGGATCCATCTACGAGCAGTACGTC. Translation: CASDRGSIYEQYV.

The CDR3 loop reads CASRETSGYNEQFF. DNA of the CDR3: TGTGCCAGCAGAGAGACTAGCGGCTACAATGAGCAGTTCTTC. This chain uses TRBV6-1 with TRBJ2-1, with 9 bases fitting TRBD2. Germline V CDR1 and CDR2: MNHNS, SASEGT. This CDR3 has 14 amino acids. The trim removed 6 bases at V and 3 bases at J, leaving 3 bases unmatched.

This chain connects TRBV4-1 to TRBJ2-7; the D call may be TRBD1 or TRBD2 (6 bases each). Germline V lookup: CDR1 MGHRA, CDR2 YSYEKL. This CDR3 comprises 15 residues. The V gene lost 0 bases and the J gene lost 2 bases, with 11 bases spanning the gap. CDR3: CASSQDQGGPYEQYV. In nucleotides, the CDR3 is TGCGCCAGCAGCCAAGATCAAGGGGGGCCCTACGAGCAGTACGTC.

In nucleotides, the CDR3 is TGTGCCACCAGCAGAGATCGGCAGTACGAGCAGTACGTC. It codes for CATSRDRQYEQYV. The rearrangement uses TRBV15 and TRBJ2-7; D is unclear. Trimming removed 0 bases from V and 4 bases from J, with 7 bases in between. Germline CDR1 reads LNHNV; CDR2 reads YYDKDF (reference sequence). This CDR3 spans 13 amino acids.

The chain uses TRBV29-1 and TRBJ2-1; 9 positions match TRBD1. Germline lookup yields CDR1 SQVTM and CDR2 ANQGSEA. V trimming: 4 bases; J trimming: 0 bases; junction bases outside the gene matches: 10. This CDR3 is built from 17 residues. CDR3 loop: CSVAWTGAGSSYNEQFF. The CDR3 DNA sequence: TGCAGCGTTGCCTGGACAGGGGCGGGCAGCTCCTACAATGAGCAGTTCTTC.

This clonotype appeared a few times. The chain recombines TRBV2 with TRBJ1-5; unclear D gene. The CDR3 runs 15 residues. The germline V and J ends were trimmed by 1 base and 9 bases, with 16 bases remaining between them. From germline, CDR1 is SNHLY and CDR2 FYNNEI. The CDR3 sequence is CASSEEMPEHWPQHF. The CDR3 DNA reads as TGTGCCAGCAGTGAAGAGATGCCGGAGCATTGGCCCCAGCATTTT.